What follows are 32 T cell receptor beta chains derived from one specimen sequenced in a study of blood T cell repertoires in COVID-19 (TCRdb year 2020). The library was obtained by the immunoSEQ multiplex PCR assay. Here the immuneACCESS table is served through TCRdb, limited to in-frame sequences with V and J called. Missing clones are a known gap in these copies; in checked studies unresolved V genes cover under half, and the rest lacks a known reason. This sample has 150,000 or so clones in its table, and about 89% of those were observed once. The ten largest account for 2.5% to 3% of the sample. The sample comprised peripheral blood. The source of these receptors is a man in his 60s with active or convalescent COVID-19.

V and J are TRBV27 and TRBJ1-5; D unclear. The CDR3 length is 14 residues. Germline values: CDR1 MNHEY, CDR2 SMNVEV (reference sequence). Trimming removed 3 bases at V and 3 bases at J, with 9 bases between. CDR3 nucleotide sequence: TGTGCCAGCAGTTTCTCTCGAGCCAATCAGCCCCAGCATTTT. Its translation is CASSFSRANQPQHF.

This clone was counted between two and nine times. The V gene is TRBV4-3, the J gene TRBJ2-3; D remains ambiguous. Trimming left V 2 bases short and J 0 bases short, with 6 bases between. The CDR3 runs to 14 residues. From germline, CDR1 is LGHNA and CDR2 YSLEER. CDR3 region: CASSQTISTDTQYF. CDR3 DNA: TGCGCCAGCAGCCAAACTATAAGCACAGATACGCAGTATTTT.

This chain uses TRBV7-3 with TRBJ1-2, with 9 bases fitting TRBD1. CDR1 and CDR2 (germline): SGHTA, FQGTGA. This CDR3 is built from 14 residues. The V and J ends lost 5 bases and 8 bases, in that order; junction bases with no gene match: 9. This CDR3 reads CASSQDRGSRGYTF. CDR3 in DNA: TGTGCCAGCAGCCAGGACAGGGGTTCGAGAGGCTACACCTTC.

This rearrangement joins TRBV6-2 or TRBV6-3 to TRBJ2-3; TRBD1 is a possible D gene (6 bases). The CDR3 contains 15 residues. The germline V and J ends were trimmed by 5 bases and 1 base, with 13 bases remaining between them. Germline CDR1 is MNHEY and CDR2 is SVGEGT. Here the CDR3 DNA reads TGTGCCAGCAGTCAAACCGACAGGCGCACAGATACGCAGTATTTT. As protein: CASSQTDRRTDTQYF.

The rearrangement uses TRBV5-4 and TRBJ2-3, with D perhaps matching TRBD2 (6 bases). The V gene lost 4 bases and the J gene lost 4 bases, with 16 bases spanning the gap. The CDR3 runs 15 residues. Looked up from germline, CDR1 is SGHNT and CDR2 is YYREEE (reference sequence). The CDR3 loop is CASSPEGPGADTQYF. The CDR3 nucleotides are TGTGCCAGCAGCCCGGAGGGCCCAGGCGCAGATACGCAGTATTTT.

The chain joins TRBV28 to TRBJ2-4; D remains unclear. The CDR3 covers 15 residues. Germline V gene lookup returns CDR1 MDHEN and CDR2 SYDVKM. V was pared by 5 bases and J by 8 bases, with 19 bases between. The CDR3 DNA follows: TGTGCCAGCAGTGCCCAGTATCCGAAGTTGGACATTCAGTACTTC. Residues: CASSAQYPKLDIQYF.

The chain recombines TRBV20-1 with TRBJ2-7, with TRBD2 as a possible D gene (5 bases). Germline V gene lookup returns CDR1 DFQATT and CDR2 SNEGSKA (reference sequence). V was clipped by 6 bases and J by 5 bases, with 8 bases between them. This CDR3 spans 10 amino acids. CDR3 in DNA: TGCAGTGCCGGGGTGAACGAGCAGTACTTC. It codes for CSAGVNEQYF.

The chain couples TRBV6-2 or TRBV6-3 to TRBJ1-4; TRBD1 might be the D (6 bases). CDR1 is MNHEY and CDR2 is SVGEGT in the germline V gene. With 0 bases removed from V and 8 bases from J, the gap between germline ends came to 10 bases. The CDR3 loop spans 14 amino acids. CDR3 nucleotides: TGTGCCAGCAGTTACTCGACAGGCATAGAAAAACTGTTTTTT. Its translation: CASSYSTGIEKLFF.

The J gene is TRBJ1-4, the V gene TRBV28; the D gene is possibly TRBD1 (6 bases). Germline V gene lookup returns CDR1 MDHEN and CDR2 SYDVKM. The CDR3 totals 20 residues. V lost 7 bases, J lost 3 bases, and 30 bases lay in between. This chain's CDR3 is CASTRGDSGGLVFSNEKLFF. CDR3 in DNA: TGTGCCAGCACCCGGGGAGATTCGGGGGGCCTAGTCTTCTCTAATGAAAAACTGTTTTTT.

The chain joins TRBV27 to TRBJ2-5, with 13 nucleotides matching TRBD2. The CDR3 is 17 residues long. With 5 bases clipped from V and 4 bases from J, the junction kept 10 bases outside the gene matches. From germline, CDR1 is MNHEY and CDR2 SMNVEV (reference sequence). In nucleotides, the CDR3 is TGTGCCAGCAGTACACTAGCGGGAGGGCATGGGAGAGAGACCCAGTACTTC. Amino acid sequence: CASSTLAGGHGRETQYF.

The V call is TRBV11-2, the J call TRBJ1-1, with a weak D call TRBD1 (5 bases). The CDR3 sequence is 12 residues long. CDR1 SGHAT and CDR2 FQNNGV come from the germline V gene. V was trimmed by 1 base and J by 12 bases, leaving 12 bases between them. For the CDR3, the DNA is TGTGCCAGCAGCTTAGGGGGGGGACGGACTTTCTTT. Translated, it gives CASSLGGGRTFF.

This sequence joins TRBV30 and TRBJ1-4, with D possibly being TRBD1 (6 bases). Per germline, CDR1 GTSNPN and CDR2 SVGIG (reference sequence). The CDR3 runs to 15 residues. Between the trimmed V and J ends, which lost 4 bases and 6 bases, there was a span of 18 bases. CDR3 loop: CAWTPRWAGDEKLFF. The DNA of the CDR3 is TGTGCCTGGACCCCCCGCTGGGCAGGGGATGAAAAACTGTTTTTT.

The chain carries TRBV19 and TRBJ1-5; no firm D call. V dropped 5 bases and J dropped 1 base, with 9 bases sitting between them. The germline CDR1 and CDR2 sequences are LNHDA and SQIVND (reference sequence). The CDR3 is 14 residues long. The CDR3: CASSVAGSNQPQHF. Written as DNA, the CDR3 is TGTGCCAGTAGTGTTGCGGGGAGCAATCAGCCCCAGCATTTT.

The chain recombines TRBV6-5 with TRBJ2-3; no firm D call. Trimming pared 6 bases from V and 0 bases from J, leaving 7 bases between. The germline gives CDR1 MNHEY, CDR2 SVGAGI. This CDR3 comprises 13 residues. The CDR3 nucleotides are TGTGCCAGCAGCTCTACTAGCACAGATACGCAGTATTTT. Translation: CASSSTSTDTQYF.

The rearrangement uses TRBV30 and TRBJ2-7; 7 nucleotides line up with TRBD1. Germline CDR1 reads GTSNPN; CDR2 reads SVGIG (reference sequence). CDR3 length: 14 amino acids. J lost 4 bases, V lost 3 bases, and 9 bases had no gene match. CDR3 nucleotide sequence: TGTGCCTGGAGATACCCGGGACAGTATTACGAGCAGTACTTC. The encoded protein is CAWRYPGQYYEQYF.

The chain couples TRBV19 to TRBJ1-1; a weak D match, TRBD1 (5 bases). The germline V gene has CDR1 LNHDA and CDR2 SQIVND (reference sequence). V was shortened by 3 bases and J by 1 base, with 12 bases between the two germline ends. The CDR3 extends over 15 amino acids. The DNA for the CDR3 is TGTGCCAGTAGTATCGCGCCAGGACAGAACACTGAAGCTTTCTTT. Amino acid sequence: CASSIAPGQNTEAFF.

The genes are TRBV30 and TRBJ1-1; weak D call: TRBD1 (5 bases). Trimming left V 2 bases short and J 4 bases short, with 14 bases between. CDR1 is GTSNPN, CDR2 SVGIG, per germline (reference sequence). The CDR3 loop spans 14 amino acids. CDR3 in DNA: TGTGCCTGGAGTACGGGGGAAAGAGGCACTGAAGCTTTCTTT. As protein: CAWSTGERGTEAFF.

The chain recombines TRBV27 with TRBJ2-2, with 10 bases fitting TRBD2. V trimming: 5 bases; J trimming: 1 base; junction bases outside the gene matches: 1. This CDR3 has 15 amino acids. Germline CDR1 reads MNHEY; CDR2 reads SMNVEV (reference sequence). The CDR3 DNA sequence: TGTGCCAGCAGTCCTAGCGGGAGGAACACCGGGGAGCTGTTTTTT. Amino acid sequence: CASSPSGRNTGELFF.

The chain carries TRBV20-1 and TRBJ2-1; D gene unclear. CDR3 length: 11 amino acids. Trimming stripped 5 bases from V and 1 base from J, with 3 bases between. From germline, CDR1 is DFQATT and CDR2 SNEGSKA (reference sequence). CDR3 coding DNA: TGCAGTGCTCCTTCCTACAATGAGCAGTTCTTC. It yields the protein CSAPSYNEQFF.

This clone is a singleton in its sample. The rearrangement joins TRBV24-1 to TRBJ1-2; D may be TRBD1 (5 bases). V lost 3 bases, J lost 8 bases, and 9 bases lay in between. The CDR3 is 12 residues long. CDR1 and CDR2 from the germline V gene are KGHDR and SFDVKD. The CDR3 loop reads CATSDISGGYTF. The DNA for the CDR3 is TGTGCCACCAGTGATATCTCAGGGGGCTACACCTTC.

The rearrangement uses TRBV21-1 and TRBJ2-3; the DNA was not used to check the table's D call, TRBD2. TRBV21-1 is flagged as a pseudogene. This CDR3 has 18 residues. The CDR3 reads CASSGSPSGLLGTDTQYF. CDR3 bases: TGTGCCAGCAGCGGAAGCCCTAGCGGCCTTCTTGGCACAGATACGCAGTATTTT.

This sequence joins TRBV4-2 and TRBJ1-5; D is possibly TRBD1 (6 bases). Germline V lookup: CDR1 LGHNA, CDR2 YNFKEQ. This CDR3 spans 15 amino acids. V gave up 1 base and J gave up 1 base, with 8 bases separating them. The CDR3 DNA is TGTGCCAGCAGCCAAGCGGACAGCAGCAATCAGCCCCAGCATTTT. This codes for CASSQADSSNQPQHF.

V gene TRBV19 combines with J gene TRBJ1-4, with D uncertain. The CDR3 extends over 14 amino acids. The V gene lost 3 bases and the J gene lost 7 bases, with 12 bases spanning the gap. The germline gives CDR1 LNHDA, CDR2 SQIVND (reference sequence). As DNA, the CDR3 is TGTGCCAGTAGTATCCGGGGTAATAGTGAAAAACTGTTTTTT. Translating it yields CASSIRGNSEKLFF.

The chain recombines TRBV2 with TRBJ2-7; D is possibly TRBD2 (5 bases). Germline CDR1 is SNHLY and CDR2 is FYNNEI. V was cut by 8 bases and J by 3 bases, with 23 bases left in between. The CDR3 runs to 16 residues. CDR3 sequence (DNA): TGTGCCAGCCAGCCCCGAGGGCGGAACCACCACTACGAGCAGTACTTC. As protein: CASQPRGRNHHYEQYF. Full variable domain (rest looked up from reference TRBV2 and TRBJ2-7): EPEVTQTPSHQVTQMGQEVILRCVPISNHLYFYWYRQILGQKVEFLVSFYNNEISEKSEIFDDQFSVERPDGSNFTLKIRSTKLEDSAMYFCASQPRGRNHHYEQYFGPGTRLTVT.

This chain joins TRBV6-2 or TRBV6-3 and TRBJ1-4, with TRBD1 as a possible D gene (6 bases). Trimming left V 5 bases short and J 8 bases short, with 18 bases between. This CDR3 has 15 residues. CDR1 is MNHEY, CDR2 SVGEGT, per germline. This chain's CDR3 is CASSQQGLQNEKLFF. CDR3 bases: TGTGCCAGCAGTCAACAGGGTCTTCAGAACGAAAAACTGTTTTTT.

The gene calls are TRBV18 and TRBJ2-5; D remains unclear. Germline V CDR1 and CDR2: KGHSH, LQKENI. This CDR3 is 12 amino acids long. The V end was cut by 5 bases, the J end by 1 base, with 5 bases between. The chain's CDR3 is CASSELQETQYF. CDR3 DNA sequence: TGTGCCAGCTCAGAACTCCAAGAGACCCAGTACTTC. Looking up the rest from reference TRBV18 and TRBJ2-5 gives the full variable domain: NAGVMQNPRHLVRRRGQEARLRCSPMKGHSHVYWYRQLPEEGLKFMVYLQKENIIDESGMPKERFSAEFPKEGPSILRIQQVVRGDSAAYFCASSELQETQYFGPGTRLLVL.

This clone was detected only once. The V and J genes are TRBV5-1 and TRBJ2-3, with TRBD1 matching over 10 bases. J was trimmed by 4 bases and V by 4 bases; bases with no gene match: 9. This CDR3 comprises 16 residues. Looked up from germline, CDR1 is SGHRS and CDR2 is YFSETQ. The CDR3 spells CASSRGETGGSDTQYF. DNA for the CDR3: TGCGCCAGCAGCCGGGGAGAGACAGGGGGCTCAGATACGCAGTATTTT.

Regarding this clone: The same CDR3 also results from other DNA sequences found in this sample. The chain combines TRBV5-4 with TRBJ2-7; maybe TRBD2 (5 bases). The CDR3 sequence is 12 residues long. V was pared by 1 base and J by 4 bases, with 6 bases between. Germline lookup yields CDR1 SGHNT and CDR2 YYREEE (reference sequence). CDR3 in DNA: TGTGCCAGCAGCTTGAGAGGGTACGAGCAGTACTTC. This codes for CASSLRGYEQYF.

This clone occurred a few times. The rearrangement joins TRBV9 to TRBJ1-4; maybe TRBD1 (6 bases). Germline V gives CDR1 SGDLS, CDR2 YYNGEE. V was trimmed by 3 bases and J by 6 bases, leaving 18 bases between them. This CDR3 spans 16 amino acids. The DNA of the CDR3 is TGTGCCAGCAGCGGCCGAACAGGGACCGGTGATGAAAAACTGTTTTTT. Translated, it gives CASSGRTGTGDEKLFF.

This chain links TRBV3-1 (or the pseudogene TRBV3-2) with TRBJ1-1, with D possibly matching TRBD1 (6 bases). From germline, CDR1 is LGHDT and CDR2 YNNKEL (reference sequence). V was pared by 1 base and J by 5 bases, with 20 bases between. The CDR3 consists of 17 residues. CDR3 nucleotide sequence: TGTGCCAGCAGCCAAGCGGGGTCAGGGAAGGGGGGGACTGAAGCTTTCTTT. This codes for CASSQAGSGKGGTEAFF.

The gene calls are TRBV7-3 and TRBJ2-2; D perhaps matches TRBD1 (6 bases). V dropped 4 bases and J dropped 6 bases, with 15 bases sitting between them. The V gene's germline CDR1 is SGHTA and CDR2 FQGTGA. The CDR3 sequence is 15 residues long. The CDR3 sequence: CASSSKGDISGELFF. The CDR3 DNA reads TGTGCCAGCAGCTCCAAGGGGGACATATCCGGGGAGCTGTTTTTT.

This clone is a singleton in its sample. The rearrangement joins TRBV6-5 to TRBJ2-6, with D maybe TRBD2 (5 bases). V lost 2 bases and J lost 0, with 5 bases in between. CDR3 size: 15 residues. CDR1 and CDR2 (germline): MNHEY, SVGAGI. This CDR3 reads CASSYGSSGANVLTF. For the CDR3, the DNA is TGTGCCAGCAGTTACGGGAGCTCTGGGGCCAACGTCCTGACTTTC.